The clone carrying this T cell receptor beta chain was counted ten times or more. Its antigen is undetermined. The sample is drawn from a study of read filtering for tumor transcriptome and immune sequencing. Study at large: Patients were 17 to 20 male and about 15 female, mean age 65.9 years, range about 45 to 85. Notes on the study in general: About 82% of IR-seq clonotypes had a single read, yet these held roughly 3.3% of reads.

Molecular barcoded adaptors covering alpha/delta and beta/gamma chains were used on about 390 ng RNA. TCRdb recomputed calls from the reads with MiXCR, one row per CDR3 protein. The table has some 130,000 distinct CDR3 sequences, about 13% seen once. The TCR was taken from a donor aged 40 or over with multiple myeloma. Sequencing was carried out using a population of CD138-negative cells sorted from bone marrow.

The CDR3 nucleotides read TGTGCCAGCAGCTCCCCGCAGAACCAGTTCTACAATGAGCAGTTCTTC. This gives the protein CASSSPQNQFYNEQFF. The rearrangement links TRBV7-2 to TRBJ2-1; D unresolved. Trimming took 4 bases from V and 3 from J, leaving 16 bases between them. The CDR3 runs 16 residues. Germline values: CDR1 SGHTA, CDR2 FQGNSA.